These 19 T cell receptor beta chains were all obtained from the same sample, sequenced in a study of blood T cell repertoires in COVID-19. The table came from immunoSEQ multiplex PCR; TCRdb's copy has only in-frame clones and leaves some out. The data show approximately 300,000 clones, roughly 88% seen once. The specimen was peripheral blood. The receptor source for this set is a woman between 50 and 59 years old with acute or convalescent COVID-19.

This clone turned up a few times. The J gene is TRBJ2-1, the V gene TRBV4-1; TRBD2 matches 7 bases. Trimming removed 1 base from V and 9 bases from J; junction bases left unmatched: 9. Germline V gene data show CDR1 as MGHRA and CDR2 as YSYEKL. The length of the CDR3 is 15 residues. The CDR3 here is CASSQVPGTTVEQFF. The CDR3 DNA reads as TGCGCCAGCAGCCAAGTCCCCGGGACTACGGTTGAGCAGTTCTTC.

This clone showed up just once. The rearrangement links TRBV23-1 to TRBJ2-3, with 8 nucleotides matching TRBD1. TRBV23-1 carries the ORF label, with uncertain function. The CDR3 is 15 amino acids. With V trimmed by 8 bases and J by 3 bases, 10 bases remained unmatched. In DNA form, the CDR3 reads TGCGCCAGCCACCACCTCGGACAGGGAACAGATACGCAGTATTTT. It specifies CASHHLGQGTDTQYF.

The J gene is TRBJ1-6, the V gene TRBV27; D call uncertain. Germline V gene sequence: CDR1 MNHEY, CDR2 SMNVEV (reference sequence). V gave up 7 bases and J gave up 4 bases, with 20 bases separating them. CDR3 length: 17 residues. CDR3 in DNA: TGTGCCAGCACCGTAAAGATAACAGAACTTTATAATTCACCCCTCCACTTT. Protein: CASTVKITELYNSPLHF.

V usage is TRBV7-3 and J usage is TRBJ2-5, with 15 bases identical to TRBD2. Germline lookup yields CDR1 SGHTA and CDR2 FQGTGA. The CDR3 is 17 residues long. The V gene end was trimmed by 5 bases and the J gene end by 5 bases; junction bases not matched to a gene: 9. This CDR3 is CASSPGLAGGPGETQYF. CDR3 sequence (DNA): TGTGCCAGCAGCCCAGGACTAGCGGGAGGGCCGGGGGAGACCCAGTACTTC.

The V and J genes are TRBV7-2 and TRBJ2-7, with 9 bases matching TRBD2. From germline, CDR1 is SGHTA and CDR2 FQGNSA. The CDR3 is 15 residues long. With V trimmed by 3 bases and J by 3 bases, 6 bases remained unmatched. The CDR3 sequence is CASSFKTSGYYEQYF. The CDR3 DNA sequence: TGTGCCAGCAGCTTTAAGACTAGCGGCTACTACGAGCAGTACTTC.

V and J are TRBV19 and TRBJ1-2; weak D call: TRBD1 (5 bases). CDR3 length equals 14 residues. CDR1 is LNHDA, CDR2 SQIVND, per germline (reference sequence). The V end was cut by 5 bases, the J end by 3 bases, with 13 bases between. CDR3 DNA sequence: TGTGCCAGTAGTCCCCAGGGAGGGGACTATGGCTACACCTTC. Translation: CASSPQGGDYGYTF. The whole variable domain, remainder taken from reference TRBV19 and TRBJ1-2, is DGGITQSPKYLFRKEGQNVTLSCEQNLNHDAMYWYRQDPGQGLRLIYYSQIVNDFQKGDIAEGYSVSREKKESFPLTVTSAQKNPTAFYLCASSPQGGDYGYTFGSGTRLTVV.

The chain links TRBV19 to TRBJ1-2; D uncertain. V was cut by 5 bases and J by 5 bases, with 12 bases left in between. The CDR3 extends over 13 amino acids. Germline V gives CDR1 LNHDA, CDR2 SQIVND (reference sequence). DNA of the CDR3: TGTGCCAGTAGTCCAGAGAGGGCTTATGGCTACACCTTC. Translated, it gives CASSPERAYGYTF.

The CDR3 region has the DNA TGTGCCACCCAGCAAGGGACAGCCACCTACGAGCAGTACTTC. It codes for CATQQGTATYEQYF. The V gene is TRBV24-1, the J gene TRBJ2-7; 7 bases match TRBD1. The CDR3 sequence is 14 residues long. The germline gives CDR1 KGHDR, CDR2 SFDVKD. Trimming removed 9 bases from V and 2 bases from J; junction bases left unmatched: 9.

The chain uses TRBV7-3 and TRBJ2-1, with D unresolved. Germline CDR1 is SGHTA and CDR2 is FQGTGA. The CDR3 has 14 amino acids. The V gene lost 5 bases and the J gene lost 6 bases, with 14 bases spanning the gap. DNA for the CDR3: TGTGCCAGCAGCCCCTCCGAGAGTTTCAATGAGCAGTTCTTC. Protein: CASSPSESFNEQFF.

The J gene is TRBJ1-2, the V gene TRBV9; TRBD1 is a possible D gene (6 bases). Per the germline V gene, CDR1 is SGDLS and CDR2 is YYNGEE. Trimming shortened V by 0 bases and J by 4 bases, and 10 bases separated the two germline ends. The CDR3 sequence is 14 residues long. The CDR3 loop is CASSVVAQGYGYTF. The CDR3 DNA is TGTGCCAGCAGCGTAGTTGCACAGGGCTATGGCTACACCTTC.

The chain employs TRBV7-2 and TRBJ2-7, with D possibly matching TRBD1 (5 bases). Germline V gives CDR1 SGHTA, CDR2 FQGNSA. The CDR3 is 15 residues long. V was cut by 1 base and J by 6 bases, with 16 bases left in between. The CDR3 nucleotides are TGTGCCAGCAGCTTAGTCTTGGGGCAGGCTGGCGAGCAGTACTTC. It is translated as CASSLVLGQAGEQYF.

This chain uses TRBV2 with TRBJ1-1; the D gene is possibly TRBD1 (5 bases). Trimming removed 8 bases at V and 5 bases at J, with 12 bases between. Germline V gene lookup returns CDR1 SNHLY and CDR2 FYNNEI. CDR3 length equals 12 residues. The DNA of the CDR3 is TGTGCCAGCCTTCGGGGGAGGACTGAAGCTTTCTTT. Translated: CASLRGRTEAFF.

V is TRBV5-5 and J is TRBJ2-5; 7 bases line up with TRBD2. The germline V gene encodes CDR1 SGHKS and CDR2 YYEKEE (reference sequence). Losses at the gene ends were 5 bases for V and 4 bases for J; bases not matched to a gene: 5. This CDR3 is 13 amino acids long. The CDR3 nucleotides read TGTGCCAGCAGACAGACTAGCTTAGAGACCCAGTACTTC. Translated, it gives CASRQTSLETQYF. The whole variable domain, remainder taken from reference TRBV5-5 and TRBJ2-5, is DAGVTQSPTHLIKTRGQQVTLRCSPISGHKSVSWYQQVLGQGPQFIFQYYEKEERGRGNFPDRFSARQFPNYSSELNVNALLLGDSALYLCASRQTSLETQYFGPGTRLLVL.

This clone occurred a few times. The genes are TRBV6-5 and TRBJ1-2; weak D call: TRBD1 (6 bases). Germline CDR1 is MNHEY and CDR2 is SVGAGI. The length of the CDR3 is 14 residues. V lost 4 bases and J lost 4, with 13 bases in between. CDR3 sequence: CASSSSTGIYGYTF. The CDR3 DNA reads as TGTGCCAGCAGTTCCTCGACAGGCATCTATGGCTACACCTTC.

The chain uses TRBV29-1 and TRBJ2-7; weak D call: TRBD1 (5 bases). The CDR3 has 12 amino acids. V shed 1 base and J shed 2 bases, with 6 bases lying between them. Germline CDR1 is SQVTM and CDR2 is ANQGSEA. CDR3 sequence: CSVEGGAYEQYF. CDR3 in DNA: TGCAGCGTTGAAGGGGGCGCCTACGAGCAGTACTTC.

This rearrangement joins TRBV6-5 to TRBJ2-5; 7 positions match TRBD1. The CDR3 runs to 13 residues. Trimming at V came to 6 bases and at J to 4 bases, leaving 5 bases not matched to a gene. CDR1 is MNHEY, CDR2 SVGAGI, per germline. The DNA of the CDR3 is TGTGCCAGCAGGTCCTCAGGGGGAGAGACCCAGTACTTC. This gives the protein CASRSSGGETQYF.

The chain carries TRBV7-2 and TRBJ1-2, with TRBD1 matching 9 bases. V shed 9 bases and J 7 bases; nucleotides not matched to a gene: 15. Germline V gene lookup returns CDR1 SGHTA and CDR2 FQGNSA. This CDR3 contains 15 residues. The CDR3: CASSPKTGGSGGYTF. In nucleotides, the CDR3 is TGTGCCAGTTCGCCCAAGACAGGGGGGTCGGGTGGCTACACCTTC. Together with reference TRBV7-2 and TRBJ1-2, the CDR3 gives the full variable domain: GAGVSQSPSNKVTEKGKDVELRCDPISGHTALYWYRQSLGQGLEFLIYFQGNSAPDKSGLPSDRFSAERTGGSVSTLTIQRTQQEDSAVYLCASSPKTGGSGGYTFGSGTRLTVV.

In this sample, this clone turned up once. The same CDR3 is also encoded by other DNA sequences in this sample. The rearrangement joins TRBV7-9 to TRBJ2-1; TRBD2 is a possible D gene (5 bases). Trimming shortened V by 5 bases and J by 3 bases, and 11 bases separated the two germline ends. The CDR3 loop spans 14 amino acids. Germline CDR1 SEHNR, CDR2 FQNEAQ (reference sequence). CDR3 nucleotide sequence: TGTGCCAGCAGCCCCCCGGGGTTCTACAATGAGCAGTTCTTC. Translation gives CASSPPGFYNEQFF.

The gene calls are TRBV14 and TRBJ2-5, with unresolved D. The germline gives CDR1 SGHDN, CDR2 FVKESK. This CDR3 contains 13 residues. V was trimmed by 0 bases and J by 5 bases, leaving 7 bases between them. This CDR3 reads CASSQDLAETQYF. The CDR3 nucleotides read TGTGCCAGCAGCCAAGATTTAGCTGAGACCCAGTACTTC. Full variable domain (outside the CDR3, taken from reference TRBV14 and TRBJ2-5): EAGVTQFPSHSVIEKGQTVTLRCDPISGHDNLYWYRRVMGKEIKFLLHFVKESKQDESGMPNNRFLAERTGGTYSTLKVQPAELEDSGVYFCASSQDLAETQYFGPGTRLLVL.